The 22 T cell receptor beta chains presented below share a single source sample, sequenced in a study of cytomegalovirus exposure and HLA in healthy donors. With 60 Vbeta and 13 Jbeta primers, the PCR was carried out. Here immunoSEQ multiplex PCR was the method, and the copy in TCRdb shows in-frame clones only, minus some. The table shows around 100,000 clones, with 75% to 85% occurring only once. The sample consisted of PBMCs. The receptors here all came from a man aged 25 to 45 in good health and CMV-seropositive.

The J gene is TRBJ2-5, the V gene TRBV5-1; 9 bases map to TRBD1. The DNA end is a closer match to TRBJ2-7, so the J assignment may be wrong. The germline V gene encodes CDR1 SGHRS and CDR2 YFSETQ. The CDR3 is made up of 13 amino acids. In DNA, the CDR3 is TGCGCCAGCAGCACCGGGACAGGGTACGAGCAGTACTTC. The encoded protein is CASSTGTGYEQYF.

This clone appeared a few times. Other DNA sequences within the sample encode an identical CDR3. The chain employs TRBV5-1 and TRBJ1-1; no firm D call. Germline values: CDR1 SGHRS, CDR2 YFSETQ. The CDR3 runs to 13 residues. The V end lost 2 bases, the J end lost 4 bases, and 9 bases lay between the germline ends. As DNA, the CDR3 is TGCGCCAGCAGCTTTGAGGCGGGCACTGAAGCTTTCTTT. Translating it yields CASSFEAGTEAFF.

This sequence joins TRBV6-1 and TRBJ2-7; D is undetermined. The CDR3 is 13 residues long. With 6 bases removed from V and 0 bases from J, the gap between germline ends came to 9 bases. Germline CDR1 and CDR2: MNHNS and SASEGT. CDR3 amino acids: CASRQVSSYEQYF. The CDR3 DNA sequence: TGTGCCAGCAGGCAGGTCAGCTCCTACGAGCAGTACTTC.

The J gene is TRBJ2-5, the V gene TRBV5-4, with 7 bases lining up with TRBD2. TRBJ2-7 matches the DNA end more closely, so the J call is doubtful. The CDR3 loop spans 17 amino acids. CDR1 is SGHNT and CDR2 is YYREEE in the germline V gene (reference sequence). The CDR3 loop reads CASSLNLGGASSYEQYF. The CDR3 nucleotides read TGTGCCAGCAGCCTAAACCTGGGAGGGGCAAGCTCCTACGAGCAGTACTTC.

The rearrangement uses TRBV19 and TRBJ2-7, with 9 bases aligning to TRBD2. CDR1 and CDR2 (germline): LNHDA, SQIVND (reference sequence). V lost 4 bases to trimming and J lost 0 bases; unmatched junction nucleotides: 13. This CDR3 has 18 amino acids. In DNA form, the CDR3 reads TGTGCCAGTAGTAGTGGATTAGCGGGAGTCCTATTCTCCTACGAGCAGTACTTC. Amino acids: CASSSGLAGVLFSYEQYF.

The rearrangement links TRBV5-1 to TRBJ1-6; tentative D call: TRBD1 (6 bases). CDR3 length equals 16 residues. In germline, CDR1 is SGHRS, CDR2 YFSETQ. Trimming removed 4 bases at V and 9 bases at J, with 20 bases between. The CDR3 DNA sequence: TGCGCCAGCAGCCCCAGAGGGGAACAGGGCCTTTCACCCCTCCACTTT. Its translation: CASSPRGEQGLSPLHF.

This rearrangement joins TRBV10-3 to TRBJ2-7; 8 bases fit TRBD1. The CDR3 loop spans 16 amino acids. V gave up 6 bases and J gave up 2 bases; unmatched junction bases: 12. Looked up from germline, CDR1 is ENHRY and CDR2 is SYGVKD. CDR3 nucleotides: TGTGCCATCAGCGCCCGTGGACAGGGAGGTCCCTACGAGCAGTACTTC. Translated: CAISARGQGGPYEQYF.

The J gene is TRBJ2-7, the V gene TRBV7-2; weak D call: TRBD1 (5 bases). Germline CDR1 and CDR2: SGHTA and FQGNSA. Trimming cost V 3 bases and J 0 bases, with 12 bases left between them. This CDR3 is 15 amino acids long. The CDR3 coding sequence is TGTGCCAGCAGCTTGGGGCCTTTGAGCTCCTACGAGCAGTACTTC. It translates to CASSLGPLSSYEQYF.

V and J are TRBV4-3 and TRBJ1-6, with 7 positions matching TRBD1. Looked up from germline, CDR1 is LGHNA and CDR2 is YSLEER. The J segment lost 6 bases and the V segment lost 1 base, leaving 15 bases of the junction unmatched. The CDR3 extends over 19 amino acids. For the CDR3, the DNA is TGCGCCAGCAGCCAAGGGTTCATTGACAGGGTTTTTATTAATTCACCCCTCCACTTT. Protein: CASSQGFIDRVFINSPLHF.

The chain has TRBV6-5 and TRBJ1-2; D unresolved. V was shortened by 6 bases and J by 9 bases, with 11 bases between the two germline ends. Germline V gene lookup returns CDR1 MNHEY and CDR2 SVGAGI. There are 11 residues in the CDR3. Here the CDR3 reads CASRESGSYTF. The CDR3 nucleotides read TGTGCCAGCAGGGAGAGCGGCAGCTACACCTTC.

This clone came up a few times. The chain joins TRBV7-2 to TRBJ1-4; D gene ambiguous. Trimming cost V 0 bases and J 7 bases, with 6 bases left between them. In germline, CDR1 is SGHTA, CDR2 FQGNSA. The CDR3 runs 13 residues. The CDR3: CASSLARGEKLFF. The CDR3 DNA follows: TGTGCCAGCAGCTTAGCCCGGGGTGAAAAACTGTTTTTT.

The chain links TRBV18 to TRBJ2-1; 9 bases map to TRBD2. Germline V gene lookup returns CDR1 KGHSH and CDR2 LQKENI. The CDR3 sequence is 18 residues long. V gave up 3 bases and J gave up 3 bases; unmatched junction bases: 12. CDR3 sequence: CASSPRGGRARNYNEQFF. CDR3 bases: TGTGCCAGCTCACCTCGGGGCGGGAGGGCGCGCAACTACAATGAGCAGTTCTTC.

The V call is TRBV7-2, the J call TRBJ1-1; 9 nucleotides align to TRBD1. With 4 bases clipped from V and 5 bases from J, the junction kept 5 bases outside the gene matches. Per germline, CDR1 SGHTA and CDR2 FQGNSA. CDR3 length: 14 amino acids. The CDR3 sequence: CASSYTGTGTEAFF. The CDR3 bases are TGTGCCAGCAGCTATACCGGGACAGGGACTGAAGCTTTCTTT.

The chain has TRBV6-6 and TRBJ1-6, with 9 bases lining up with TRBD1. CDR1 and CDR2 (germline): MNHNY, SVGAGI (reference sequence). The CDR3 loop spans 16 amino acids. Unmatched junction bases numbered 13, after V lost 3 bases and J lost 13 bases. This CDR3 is CASSYGQGHMHPPLHF. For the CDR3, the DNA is TGTGCCAGCAGTTATGGACAGGGGCACATGCATCCCCCCCTCCACTTT.

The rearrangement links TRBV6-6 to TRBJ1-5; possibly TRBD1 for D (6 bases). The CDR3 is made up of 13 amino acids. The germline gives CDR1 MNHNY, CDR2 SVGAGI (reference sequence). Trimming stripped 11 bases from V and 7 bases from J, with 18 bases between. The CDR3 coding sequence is TGTGCCTCAAGCAGGGGAGAAGGACAGCCCCAGCATTTT. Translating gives CASSRGEGQPQHF.

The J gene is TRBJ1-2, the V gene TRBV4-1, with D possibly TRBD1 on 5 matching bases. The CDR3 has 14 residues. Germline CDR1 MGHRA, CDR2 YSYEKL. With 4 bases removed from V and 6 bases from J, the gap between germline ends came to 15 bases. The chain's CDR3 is CASSRADGHDGYTF. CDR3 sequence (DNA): TGCGCCAGCAGCCGAGCCGACGGACACGATGGCTACACCTTC.

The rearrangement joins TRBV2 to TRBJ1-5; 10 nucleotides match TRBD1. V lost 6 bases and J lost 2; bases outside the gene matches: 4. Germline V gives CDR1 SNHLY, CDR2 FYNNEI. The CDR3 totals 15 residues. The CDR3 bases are TGTGCCAGCAGCGACAGGGGGCTCGGCAATCAGCCCCAGCATTTT. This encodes CASSDRGLGNQPQHF. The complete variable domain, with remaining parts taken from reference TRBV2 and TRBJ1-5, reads EPEVTQTPSHQVTQMGQEVILRCVPISNHLYFYWYRQILGQKVEFLVSFYNNEISEKSEIFDDQFSVERPDGSNFTLKIRSTKLEDSAMYFCASSDRGLGNQPQHFGDGTRLSIL.

CDR3 in DNA: TGCGCCAGCAGTGAGTCGAGGGCAGGCCGGGGCACAGATACGCAGTATTTT. Its translation is CASSESRAGRGTDTQYF. The V and J genes are TRBV10-1 and TRBJ2-3, with a possible D match to TRBD2 (5 bases). Per germline, CDR1 WNHNN and CDR2 SYGVQD (reference sequence). This CDR3 region has 17 residues. V was shortened by 0 bases and J by 1 base, with 14 bases between the two germline ends.

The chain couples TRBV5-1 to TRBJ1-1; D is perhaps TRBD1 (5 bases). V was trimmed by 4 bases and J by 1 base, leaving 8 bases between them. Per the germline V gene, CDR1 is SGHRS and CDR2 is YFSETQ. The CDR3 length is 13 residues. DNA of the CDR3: TGCGCCAGCAGCCGCGACAGGAACACTGAAGCTTTCTTT. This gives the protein CASSRDRNTEAFF.

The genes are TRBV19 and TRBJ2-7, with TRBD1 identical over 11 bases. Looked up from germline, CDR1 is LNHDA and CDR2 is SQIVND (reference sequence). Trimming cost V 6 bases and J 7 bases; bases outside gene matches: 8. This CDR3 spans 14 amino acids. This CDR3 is CASSPDRGLGEQYF. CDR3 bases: TGTGCCAGTAGCCCGGACAGGGGGCTTGGGGAGCAGTACTTC.

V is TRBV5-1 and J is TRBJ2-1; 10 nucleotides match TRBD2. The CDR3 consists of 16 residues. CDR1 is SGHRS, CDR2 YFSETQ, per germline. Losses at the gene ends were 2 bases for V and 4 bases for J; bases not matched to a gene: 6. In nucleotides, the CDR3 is TGCGCCAGCAGCTTAGGACTAGCGGATGAGTACAATGAGCAGTTCTTC. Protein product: CASSLGLADEYNEQFF.

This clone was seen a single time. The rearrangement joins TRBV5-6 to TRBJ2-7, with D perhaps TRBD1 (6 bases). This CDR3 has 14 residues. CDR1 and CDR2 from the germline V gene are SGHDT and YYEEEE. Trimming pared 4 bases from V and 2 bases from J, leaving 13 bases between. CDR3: CASSRRDITYEQYF. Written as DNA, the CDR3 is TGTGCCAGCAGCCGCCGGGACATCACCTACGAGCAGTACTTC.